Presented here are 30 T cell receptor beta chains from one specimen sequenced in a study of T cell responses to AZD1222 COVID-19 vaccine. Using immunoSEQ multiplex PCR, the repertoire was profiled, and TCRdb retains in-frame clones only, with some absent. This sample has about 150,000 clones, with less than 90% found just once. Sequencing used peripheral blood, obtained on day 0 of MenACWY control vaccination. The receptors derive from an adult in good health.

V and J are TRBV6-2 or TRBV6-3 and TRBJ1-2; D perhaps matches TRBD1 (5 bases). There are 15 residues in the CDR3. Trimming stripped 2 bases from V and 0 bases from J, with 10 bases between. CDR1 and CDR2 (germline): MNHEY, SVGEGT. DNA for the CDR3: TGTGCCAGCAGTTACGGGGCCGGATCTAACTATGGCTACACCTTC. As protein: CASSYGAGSNYGYTF.

The rearrangement joins TRBV5-1 to TRBJ1-6; unclear D gene. Trimming pared 0 bases from V and 7 bases from J, leaving 17 bases between. This CDR3 contains 17 residues. Germline values: CDR1 SGHRS, CDR2 YFSETQ. The CDR3 spells CASSLVSGQRANSPLHF. The CDR3 DNA reads as TGCGCCAGCAGCTTGGTATCCGGGCAGCGGGCAAATTCACCCCTCCACTTT.

This clone has only a few counts. V and J are TRBV11-3 and TRBJ2-7, with D possibly being TRBD2 (6 bases). The CDR3 covers 18 residues. The V and J ends lost 5 bases and 2 bases respectively, with 25 bases between them. Germline V gene sequence: CDR1 SGHNT, CDR2 YENEEA. Here the CDR3 reads CASSPTGTSRRWTYEQYF. In nucleotides, the CDR3 is TGTGCCAGCAGCCCTACCGGGACTTCCCGCAGGTGGACCTACGAGCAGTACTTC.

The chain links TRBV7-8 to TRBJ1-2; TRBD1 might be the D (5 bases). Trimming removed 6 bases from V and 7 bases from J, with 18 bases in between. Germline CDR1 is SGHVS and CDR2 is FQNEAQ. CDR3 length: 14 residues. This CDR3 reads CASSTGAVSFGYTF. CDR3 bases: TGTGCCAGCAGTACCGGGGCTGTTTCGTTTGGCTACACCTTC.

The J gene is TRBJ2-2, the V gene TRBV27; D not certain. Looked up from germline, CDR1 is MNHEY and CDR2 is SMNVEV (reference sequence). This CDR3 contains 16 residues. The germline V and J ends were trimmed by 5 bases and 0 bases, with 13 bases remaining between them. The CDR3 reads CASSPQVFANTGELFF. DNA for the CDR3: TGTGCCAGCAGTCCTCAAGTCTTCGCGAACACCGGGGAGCTGTTTTTT.

Comments on this clone: Other DNA sequences within the sample encode an identical CDR3. The chain links TRBV2 to TRBJ1-5; D not resolved. The CDR3 loop spans 12 amino acids. Germline V gene lookup returns CDR1 SNHLY and CDR2 FYNNEI. With 7 bases removed from V and 2 bases from J, the gap between germline ends came to 6 bases. The CDR3 sequence: CASTLGNQPQHF. The DNA for the CDR3 is TGTGCCAGCACTCTCGGCAATCAGCCCCAGCATTTT.

The CDR3 reads CASSLRGTYGYTF. The CDR3 DNA reads as TGTGCCAGCAGCCTTCGGGGGACCTATGGCTACACCTTC. This chain links TRBV27 with TRBJ1-2, with D maybe TRBD1 (5 bases). Germline assignment: CDR1 MNHEY and CDR2 SMNVEV (reference sequence). Trimming took 6 bases from V and 4 from J, leaving 12 bases between them. The CDR3 length is 13 residues.

This sequence joins TRBV7-9 and TRBJ2-4; 9 bases are a match to TRBD2. V shed 2 bases and J 6 bases; nucleotides not matched to a gene: 8. There are 16 residues in the CDR3. Germline CDR1 and CDR2: SEHNR and FQNEAQ (reference sequence). CDR3 loop: CASSLHRSGGRNIQYF. The DNA for the CDR3 is TGTGCCAGCAGCTTACACCGTAGCGGGGGAAGAAACATTCAGTACTTC.

CDR3 sequence: CASSYDSGSLHF. In nucleotides, the CDR3 is TGCGCCAGCAGCTACGACAGTGGTTCCCTCCACTTT. The chain has TRBV5-1 and TRBJ1-6; D perhaps matches TRBD1 (5 bases). V lost 3 bases and J 14 bases, leaving 12 bases between the germline ends. The CDR3 runs to 12 residues. The germline gives CDR1 SGHRS, CDR2 YFSETQ.

The rearrangement joins TRBV28 to TRBJ2-3, with D perhaps TRBD1 (5 bases). The CDR3 length is 15 residues. CDR1 and CDR2 (germline): MDHEN, SYDVKM. The ends were cut back, 5 bases at V and 0 bases at J, with 12 bases in the middle. Written as DNA, the CDR3 is TGTGCCAGCAGTCAGACAGTTCCTAGCACAGATACGCAGTATTTT. Its translation: CASSQTVPSTDTQYF.

The rearrangement joins TRBV5-5 to TRBJ2-5; possible D gene TRBD1, 6 bases. Germline V gene lookup returns CDR1 SGHKS and CDR2 YYEKEE (reference sequence). The V end was cut by 2 bases, the J end by 4 bases, with 9 bases between. The CDR3 loop spans 13 amino acids. The CDR3 bases are TGTGCCAGCAGCTTCCTAGGGGGAGAGACCCAGTACTTC. Translating it yields CASSFLGGETQYF. Using reference TRBV5-5 and TRBJ2-5 for the parts outside the CDR3, the full variable domain is DAGVTQSPTHLIKTRGQQVTLRCSPISGHKSVSWYQQVLGQGPQFIFQYYEKEERGRGNFPDRFSARQFPNYSSELNVNALLLGDSALYLCASSFLGGETQYFGPGTRLLVL.

The rearrangement links TRBV7-3 to TRBJ2-1; maybe TRBD1 (6 bases). The V gene lost 2 bases and the J gene lost 5 bases, with 19 bases spanning the gap. From germline, CDR1 is SGHTA and CDR2 FQGTGA. This CDR3 is 17 amino acids long. CDR3 nucleotides: TGTGCCAGCAGCTTATTGGGATTGGCAGGGGTTAACAATGAGCAGTTCTTC. Amino acids: CASSLLGLAGVNNEQFF.

This clone was observed a single time. The V call is TRBV11-3, the J call TRBJ1-1; a weak D match, TRBD1 (5 bases). The CDR3 length is 12 residues. CDR1 and CDR2 (germline): SGHNT, YENEEA. V gave up 3 bases and J gave up 10 bases, with 12 bases separating them. The CDR3 reads CASSFVQGSAFF. For the CDR3, the DNA is TGTGCCAGCAGCTTCGTGCAGGGATCAGCTTTCTTT.

V is TRBV5-5 and J is TRBJ1-2, with 9 positions matching TRBD1. Germline assignment: CDR1 SGHKS and CDR2 YYEKEE (reference sequence). This CDR3 has 16 residues. Trimming removed 3 bases from V and 0 bases from J; junction bases left unmatched: 6. The DNA for the CDR3 is TGTGCCAGCAGCTCCCTAGGACAGGGGTCTAACTATGGCTACACCTTC. Its protein product is CASSSLGQGSNYGYTF.

V is TRBV3-1 (or the pseudogene TRBV3-2) and J is TRBJ2-1; no definite D call. V lost 0 bases and J 4 bases, leaving 1 base between the germline ends. From germline, CDR1 is LGHDT and CDR2 YNNKEL (reference sequence). The CDR3 runs to 12 residues. The DNA for the CDR3 is TGTGCCAGCAGCCAAGAGTACAATGAGCAGTTCTTC. This translates into CASSQEYNEQFF.

The chain joins TRBV21-1 to TRBJ2-1. TRBV21-1 is assigned pseudogene status. This CDR3 region has 15 residues. This chain's CDR3 is CASSKIGTEYNEQFF. As DNA, the CDR3 is TGTGCCAGCAGCAAAATCGGGACGGAATACAATGAGCAGTTCTTC.

The chain carries TRBV6-2 or TRBV6-3 and TRBJ2-3; 12 bases map to TRBD2. V lost 4 bases, J lost 5 bases, and 10 bases stayed unmatched. CDR1 is MNHEY, CDR2 SVGEGT, per germline. The CDR3 totals 17 residues. CDR3 amino acids: CASSSPGLAGVKDTQYF. CDR3 nucleotide sequence: TGTGCCAGCAGTTCTCCGGGACTAGCGGGCGTTAAAGATACGCAGTATTTT.

The chain links TRBV19 to TRBJ1-2; TRBD1 might be the D (5 bases). V was clipped by 5 bases and J by 4 bases, with 11 bases between them. Germline assignment: CDR1 LNHDA and CDR2 SQIVND (reference sequence). This CDR3 comprises 13 residues. CDR3 nucleotides: TGTGCCAGTAGTGAGGGACGGTTCTATGGCTACACCTTC. This codes for CASSEGRFYGYTF.

The genes are TRBV3-1 (or the pseudogene TRBV3-2) and TRBJ2-5, with 10 positions matching TRBD2. CDR3 length: 16 residues. V dropped 1 base and J dropped 7; count of bases not matched to a gene: 9. Germline V CDR1 and CDR2: LGHDT, YNNKEL (reference sequence). In DNA, the CDR3 is TGTGCCAGCAGCCAAGTTGCTAGCGGGAGATATGGGACCCAGTACTTC. Translated, it gives CASSQVASGRYGTQYF.

This chain joins TRBV24-1 and TRBJ2-5; D is unresolved. The germline CDR1 and CDR2 sequences are KGHDR and SFDVKD. CDR3 size: 12 residues. V dropped 5 bases and J dropped 0 bases, with 3 bases sitting between them. The CDR3 DNA follows: TGTGCCACCAGTGCCGACCAAGAGACCCAGTACTTC. It specifies CATSADQETQYF.

The CDR3 nucleotides read TGTGCCTCTCTCCGGACAGGGGTGAAGTATGGGCAGTACTTC. Translating it yields CASLRTGVKYGQYF. The chain joins TRBV2 to TRBJ2-7; 9 bases align to TRBD1. The CDR3 is 14 amino acids. The V gene's germline CDR1 is SNHLY and CDR2 FYNNEI. V dropped 11 bases and J dropped 9; count of bases not matched to a gene: 17.

This chain joins TRBV29-1 and TRBJ1-1; TRBD1 matches 9 bases. In germline, CDR1 is SQVTM, CDR2 ANQGSEA. The junction had 5 bases not matched to a gene; V was cut back by 6 bases and J by 3 bases. The length of the CDR3 is 13 residues. Written as DNA, the CDR3 is TGCAGCGTAACCAGACAGGGGGACACTGAAGCTTTCTTT. It translates to CSVTRQGDTEAFF.

The chain employs TRBV7-2 and TRBJ1-1; 7 positions match TRBD1. Trimming removed 5 bases from V and 6 bases from J; junction bases left unmatched: 12. From germline, CDR1 is SGHTA and CDR2 FQGNSA. The CDR3 runs to 15 residues. CDR3 sequence reads: CASSPKTGSFAEAFF. CDR3 sequence (DNA): TGTGCCAGCAGCCCGAAGACAGGGAGTTTCGCTGAAGCTTTCTTT.

V and J are TRBV28 and TRBJ1-2; the D gene is possibly TRBD1 (5 bases). Trimming removed 2 bases at V and 4 bases at J, with 14 bases between. This CDR3 is 15 amino acids long. CDR1 is MDHEN, CDR2 SYDVKM, per germline. CDR3 nucleotides: TGTGCCAGCAGTTTAAGACCGGACACAGTCTATGGCTACACCTTC. Its protein is CASSLRPDTVYGYTF.

V gene TRBV29-1 combines with J gene TRBJ2-2, with TRBD1 matching 8 bases. The V segment lost 4 bases and the J segment 4 bases; nucleotides outside the gene matches: 5. The germline V gene encodes CDR1 SQVTM and CDR2 ANQGSEA. CDR3 length equals 14 residues. In nucleotides, the CDR3 is TGCAGCGTTGTAGGACAGGGAGCCACCGGGGAGCTGTTTTTT. It translates to CSVVGQGATGELFF.

The chain uses TRBV11-2 and TRBJ1-1, with unresolved D. V was shortened by 4 bases and J by 2 bases, with 17 bases between the two germline ends. Germline V gene lookup returns CDR1 SGHAT and CDR2 FQNNGV. CDR3 length: 16 amino acids. The CDR3 protein is CASSSQWRVSNTEAFF. CDR3 DNA sequence: TGTGCCAGCAGCTCCCAGTGGAGGGTATCCAACACTGAAGCTTTCTTT.

This clone was seen a single time. In this CDR3 the conserved last residue, phenylalanine or tryptophan, is missing, so a read error is likely. The chain employs TRBV5-1 and TRBJ1-1; 8 nucleotides line up with TRBD1. J lost 0 bases, V lost 5 bases, and 9 bases had no gene match. This CDR3 comprises 16 residues. Germline CDR1 and CDR2: SGHRS and YFSETQ. CDR3 amino acids: CASSPGQVAVNTEAFL. The DNA for the CDR3 is TGCGCCAGCAGTCCGGGACAGGTTGCAGTGAACACTGAAGCTTTCCTT.

The chain recombines TRBV7-9 with TRBJ1-1; 7 bases agree with TRBD1. V was clipped by 5 bases and J by 1 base; unmatched bases: 7. This CDR3 region has 15 residues. The germline CDR1 and CDR2 sequences are SEHNR and FQNEAQ (reference sequence). CDR3 nucleotides: TGTGCCAGCAGCCCCAGTGGACAGGAGAACACTGAAGCTTTCTTT. It specifies CASSPSGQENTEAFF.

In this sample, this clone turned up once. V and J are TRBV7-8 and TRBJ1-2; 11 bases match TRBD1. CDR3 length: 15 residues. Trimming cost V 6 bases and J 5 bases; bases outside gene matches: 8. The germline gives CDR1 SGHVS, CDR2 FQNEAQ. CDR3 amino acids: CASSRSGDRGYGYTF. In DNA form, the CDR3 reads TGTGCCAGCAGTCGAAGCGGGGACAGGGGGTATGGCTACACCTTC.

This chain connects TRBV4-1 to TRBJ1-5; no reliable D call. Germline V gives CDR1 MGHRA, CDR2 YSYEKL. V lost 4 bases and J 6 bases, leaving 16 bases between the germline ends. The length of the CDR3 is 15 residues. CDR3: CASSRVGSVPQPQHF. As DNA, the CDR3 is TGCGCCAGCAGCCGGGTTGGGAGCGTCCCTCAGCCCCAGCATTTT.